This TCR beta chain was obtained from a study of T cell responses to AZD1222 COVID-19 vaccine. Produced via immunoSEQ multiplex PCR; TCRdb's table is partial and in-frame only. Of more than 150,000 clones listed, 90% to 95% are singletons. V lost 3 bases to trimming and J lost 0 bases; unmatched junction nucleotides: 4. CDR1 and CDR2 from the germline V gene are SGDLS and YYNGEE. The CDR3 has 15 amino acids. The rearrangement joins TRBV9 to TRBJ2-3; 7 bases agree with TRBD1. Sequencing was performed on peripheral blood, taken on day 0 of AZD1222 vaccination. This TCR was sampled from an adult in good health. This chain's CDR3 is CASSAGTVSTDTQYF. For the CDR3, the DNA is TGTGCCAGCAGCGCCGGGACAGTTAGCACAGATACGCAGTATTTT.